This TCR beta chain was observed in a study of blood T cell repertoires in COVID-19. The V gene lost 7 bases and the J gene lost 0 bases, with 7 bases spanning the gap. The CDR3 has 14 residues. Looked up from germline, CDR1 is MNHEY and CDR2 is SVGAGI. Repertoires were generated with immunoSEQ multiplex PCR, while TCRdb's copy carries only in-frame clones and drops some. The sample lists over 200,000 clones; roughly 80% were seen once. This clone was counted a single time. The specimen sequenced was PBMCs or T cells enriched from blood (not recorded which). V and J are TRBV6-5 and TRBJ1-6, with D unresolved. This TCR derives from a man aged 60 to 69 who had recovered from COVID-19. CDR3 nucleotide sequence: TGTGCCAGCACCACCAGCTCCTATAATTCACCCCTCCACTTT. Residues: CASTTSSYNSPLHF.